This T cell receptor beta chain was obtained from a study of CD4 T cells in relation to SARS-CoV-2 and coronaviruses (dated by TCRdb to the early 2020s). Study-level background: Across all 12 patients in the full convalescent cohort, ages ranged from roughly 20 to 80 years, with a median of 38. The Adaptive Biotechnologies TCR-sequencing kit was used for samples from a few pre-COVID donors and for the naive versus memory experiments, whereas the other data were Illumina-based. For other donors in the study, expansion assays were sequenced with a different, Illumina-based TCR-beta assay. Of the approximately twelve convalescent patients, 8 were male and 4 were female, and two of the subjects were Hispanic. Shared crossreactive spike epitopes were mapped to their HLA restriction using patient-derived lymphoblastoid cell lines. At the level of individual TCR clonotypes, the study measured memory CD4+ T cell crossreactivity between SARS-CoV-2 spike protein and common cold coronavirus spike proteins. Here is what the overall study found, with its caveats: Because the crossreactivity analysis focused on spike protein, crossreactivity against other viral proteins was not assessed. Small numbers of patients and of tested TCRs limited the study. Memory CD4+ clonotypes crossrecognizing SARS-CoV-2 and at least one common cold coronavirus spike were found in approximately 65% of donors. Pre-pandemic and post-infection samples were not both contributed by any donor, so tracing of the source of pre-existing responses was limited. Crossreactive clones showed significantly weaker SARS-CoV-2-driven expansion than monoreactive clones, consistent with antigenic imprinting. Sequencing naive versus memory cells indicated that the assay picks up memory recall responses, not primary responses primed during culture.

To separate naive from memory CD4+ T cells, cryopreserved PBMCs first underwent CD4 enrichment and then EasySep naive CD4+ T cell enrichment. Ficoll-Paque PLUS gradient centrifugation was used to isolate PBMCs from leukapheresis product or whole blood. PBMCs were either used fresh in the expansion assay or cryopreserved at -140 degrees C. The QIAamp Micro DNA Kit was used to extract genomic DNA from the CD4+ T cells. For this clone: What antigen it recognizes has not been identified. No base qualities exist here, and no much larger clone lies one base off it.

Deep-resolution immunoSEQ TCR-beta sequencing was performed on DNA from uncultured naive and memory CD4+ T cells. The source study handled its data this way. During preprocessing, nonproductive sequences were removed, along with CDR3s that did not begin with C, did not end with F or W, or were shorter than 7 amino acids. Cultured and uncultured naive and memory CD4+ repertoires were searched for CDR3s previously identified as spike- and CEF-reactive. After three terminal residues were trimmed from each end, CDR3 homology was quantified as pairwise Levenshtein distance using the stringdist R package. In its TCRdb copy, this immuneACCESS table keeps in-frame sequences only and misses some clones. Where compared with another copy, unresolved V genes explain less than half of these, and the others have no known cause. The V and J calls and clone size come from that table; D and trimming were worked out from the DNA. For this sample the table gives 50,000 to 70,000 clones, of which roughly nine tenths were detected only once. The biggest ten clones account for roughly 0.39% of the sample.

A distance of 6 bases separates the germline ends of V and J, which lose 1 base and 5 bases respectively. CDR1 and CDR2, per the germline V gene (reference sequence), are LGHDT and YNNKEL. Including cysteine and phenylalanine, the CDR3 has 14 amino acids. Only the CDR3 region is kept as DNA, spanning 42 bases read in frame from base 1. The sequenced sample consisted of naive CD4+ T cells from PBMCs. In light of the paper, this sample's cell subset or site label describes: naive CD4+ T cells isolated by negative enrichment. The chain joins TRBV3-1 (or the pseudogene TRBV3-2) to TRBJ1-6, and the D gene may be TRBD1, 5 bases matching. The TCR was taken from an adult with COVID-19. The CDR3 reads as follows: CASSQVQDNSPLHF. In nucleotide form, the sequence is TGTGCCAGCAGCCAAGTACAGGATAATTCACCCCTCCACTTT.